This T cell receptor (beta chain) was sequenced for a study of CD8+CD57+ T cells in acquired aplastic anemia. The V gene's germline CDR1 is SGHTA and CDR2 FQGNSA. After removal of 5 bases from V and 6 bases from J, the junction contained 5 bases not matched to a gene. This CDR3 contains 14 residues. All sequencing subjects had displayed CD8+CD57+ cell expansion on flow cytometry. CDR3 and TCR beta VDJ profiling relied on genomic DNA as the template. TCRdb independently ran MiXCR on the reads; one entry per CDR3 protein. Seen here are 220,000 or so distinct CDR3 sequences, about 60% observed once, and the top ten hold about three fifths.

The sequence derives from a human donor with aplastic anemia. V gene TRBV7-2 combines with J gene TRBJ2-2, with 8 nucleotides matching TRBD1. Sequenced material: sorted CD4+, CD8+, or CD8+CD57+ T cells (not recorded which) from PBMCs. The CDR3: CASSHAGGPGELFF. In nucleotides, the CDR3 is TGTGCCAGCAGCCATGCAGGGGGCCCCGGGGAGCTGTTTTTT.